Listed below are T cell receptor beta chains from one sample, sequenced in a study of blood T cell repertoires in COVID-19. The method was immunoSEQ multiplex PCR; TCRdb's version includes in-frame clones alone and lacks a portion of them. The sample carries about 150,000 clones, under 85% recorded once. Source material: peripheral blood. All receptors come from a man aged 50 to 59 with active or convalescent COVID-19. CDR3s include the opening cysteine and the closing phenylalanine or tryptophan. Each record gives: D gene, J gene, clone size, V gene, CDR3 protein, CDR3 DNA. D genes are given only for firm matches. Clone size, where shown, is once, few, many, or a class for clones that have expanded.

D: TRBD1; J: TRBJ1-1; size: .; V: TRBV28; CDR3: CASSLTGAMNTEAFF; DNA: TGTGCCAGCAGCTTGACAGGGGCGATGAACACTGAAGCTTTCTTT
D: TRBD1; J: TRBJ1-2; size: .; V: TRBV7-2; CDR3: CASSSGTTGGEYGYTF; DNA: TGTGCCAGCAGCTCGGGGACGACAGGGGGCGAATATGGCTACACCTTC
D: .; J: TRBJ2-7; size: few; V: TRBV2; CDR3: CASSEMGGHEQYF; DNA: TGTGCCAGCAGTGAAATGGGCGGGCACGAGCAGTACTTC
D: TRBD1; J: TRBJ2-3; size: .; V: TRBV6-5; CDR3: CASRRTGLDTDTQYF; DNA: TGTGCCAGCAGGAGGACAGGGCTCGACACAGATACGCAGTATTTT
D: TRBD1; J: TRBJ1-2; size: .; V: TRBV6-5; CDR3: CASGNEGALYGYTF; DNA: TGTGCCAGCGGGAATGAGGGGGCCCTGTATGGCTACACCTTC
D: .; J: TRBJ1-5; size: .; V: TRBV29-1; CDR3: CSVVEQFNQPQHF; DNA: TGCAGCGTTGTGGAACAGTTCAATCAGCCCCAGCATTTT
D: .; J: TRBJ1-6; size: .; V: TRBV11-2; CDR3: CASSPSRGFNSPLHF; DNA: TGTGCCAGCAGCCCATCGCGAGGTTTCAATTCACCCCTCCACTTT
D: .; J: TRBJ2-1; size: once; V: TRBV15; CDR3: CATSRDHRGLASHNEQFF; DNA: TGTGCCACCAGCAGAGATCATCGTGGGCTAGCGTCGCACAATGAGCAGTTCTTC
D: TRBD2; J: TRBJ2-1; size: .; V: TRBV28; CDR3: CASSLPGGIIDEQFF; DNA: TGTGCCAGCAGTTTACCGGGAGGTATTATCGATGAGCAGTTCTTC
D: .; J: TRBJ1-6; size: .; V: TRBV12-3/TRBV12-4; CDR3: CASRRANNSPLHF; DNA: TGTGCCAGCAGGAGGGCGAATAATTCACCCCTCCACTTT
D: TRBD1; J: TRBJ2-7; size: .; V: TRBV12-3/TRBV12-4; CDR3: CASRGTGGSEQYF; DNA: TGTGCCAGCAGGGGGACAGGGGGAAGCGAGCAGTACTTC
D: .; J: TRBJ2-6; size: .; V: TRBV9; CDR3: CASSVEARRQGGSGANVLTF; DNA: TGTGCCAGCAGCGTAGAGGCTCGGAGGCAGGGAGGCTCTGGGGCCAACGTCCTGACTTTC
D: TRBD2; J: TRBJ2-3; size: .; V: TRBV29-1; CDR3: CSGSGSTDTQYF; DNA: TGCAGCGGTAGCGGGAGCACAGATACGCAGTATTTT
D: TRBD1; J: TRBJ1-5; size: .; V: TRBV5-8; CDR3: CASSLGQGGNQPQHF; DNA: TGTGCCAGCAGCCTGGGACAGGGCGGTAATCAGCCCCAGCATTTT
D: TRBD1; J: TRBJ2-7; size: .; V: TRBV28; CDR3: CASEGQGLGEQYF; DNA: TGTGCCAGCGAGGGACAGGGACTGGGAGAGCAGTACTTC
D: TRBD1; J: TRBJ1-5; size: .; V: TRBV7-3; CDR3: CASSPDMAPLRDRGGNQPQHF; DNA: TGTGCCAGCAGCCCCGATATGGCCCCTTTAAGGGACAGGGGAGGCAATCAGCCCCAGCATTTT
D: .; J: TRBJ1-2; size: .; V: TRBV11-2; CDR3: CASSPVPGGYTF; DNA: TGTGCCAGCAGCCCGGTCCCGGGGGGTTACACCTTC
D: TRBD1; J: TRBJ2-2; size: .; V: TRBV9; CDR3: CASSASPGTANTGELFF; DNA: TGTGCCAGCAGCGCCTCCCCCGGGACAGCGAACACCGGGGAGCTGTTTTTT
D: .; J: TRBJ2-1; size: .; V: TRBV6-4; CDR3: CASRAGASHEQFF; DNA: TGTGCCAGCAGGGCCGGAGCCAGCCATGAGCAGTTCTTC
D: TRBD2; J: TRBJ2-1; size: few; V: TRBV7-6; CDR3: CASSSGTSGRLLVTEQFF; DNA: TGTGCCAGCAGCTCCGGGACTAGCGGGAGGCTCTTGGTGACTGAGCAGTTCTTC
D: .; J: TRBJ2-2; size: .; V: TRBV30; CDR3: CAWSVYRVNGELFF; DNA: TGTGCCTGGAGTGTTTACAGGGTTAACGGGGAGCTGTTTTTT
D: TRBD1; J: TRBJ2-1; size: .; V: TRBV12-5; CDR3: CASGLGTGSYNEQFF; DNA: TGTGCTAGTGGTTTGGGGACAGGATCCTACAATGAGCAGTTCTTC
D: .; J: TRBJ1-5; size: .; V: TRBV5-4; CDR3: CASSNTAGRGNQPQHF; DNA: TGTGCCAGCAGTAATACAGCGGGTCGGGGGAATCAGCCCCAGCATTTT
D: .; J: TRBJ1-4; size: .; V: TRBV15; CDR3: CATSRSGGTNEKLFF; DNA: TGTGCCACCAGCAGATCCGGGGGGACTAATGAAAAACTGTTTTTT
D: .; J: TRBJ1-1; size: once; V: TRBV11-2; CDR3: CASSFSAVGGTEAFF; DNA: TGTGCCAGCAGCTTTTCGGCAGTAGGAGGGACTGAAGCTTTCTTT
D: TRBD2; J: TRBJ2-3; size: .; V: TRBV4-1; CDR3: CASSQGLAGPRADTQYF; DNA: TGCGCCAGCAGCCAAGGACTAGCGGGACCAAGGGCAGATACGCAGTATTTT
D: TRBD1; J: TRBJ1-2; size: once; V: TRBV24-1; CDR3: CATSDQTGGSGYTF; DNA: TGTGCCACCAGTGATCAGACAGGGGGAAGTGGCTACACCTTC
D: .; J: TRBJ2-7; size: few; V: TRBV9; CDR3: CASNLEGLGEQYF; DNA: TGTGCCAGTAATCTCGAGGGTCTAGGAGAGCAGTACTTC
D: TRBD1; J: TRBJ2-7; size: .; V: TRBV25-1; CDR3: CASSESLGTGEGEQYF; DNA: TGTGCCAGCAGTGAATCATTAGGGACAGGGGAGGGCGAGCAGTACTTC
D: TRBD2; J: TRBJ2-7; size: .; V: TRBV5-4; CDR3: CASSTPGLAGSWAYEQYF; DNA: TGTGCCAGCAGCACCCCGGGACTAGCGGGAAGCTGGGCCTACGAGCAGTACTTC
D: .; J: TRBJ2-5; size: .; V: TRBV10-3; CDR3: CAISEGLSETQYF; DNA: TGTGCCATCAGTGAGGGACTTTCAGAGACCCAGTACTTC
D: TRBD1; J: TRBJ2-2; size: .; V: TRBV5-1; CDR3: CASSARTGDTGELFF; DNA: TGCGCCAGCAGCGCCAGGACAGGAGACACCGGGGAGCTGTTTTTT
D: .; J: TRBJ2-3; size: .; V: TRBV9; CDR3: CASSVDSGTTDTQYF; DNA: TGTGCCAGCAGCGTTGATAGCGGAACTACAGATACGCAGTATTTT
D: TRBD1; J: TRBJ2-7; size: few; V: TRBV29-1; CDR3: CSVEVGQPYEQYF; DNA: TGCAGCGTTGAAGTGGGACAGCCCTACGAGCAGTACTTC
D: TRBD1; J: TRBJ1-2; size: .; V: TRBV15; CDR3: CATSRQGGSYTF; DNA: TGTGCCACCTCCCGACAGGGTGGCAGCTACACCTTC
D: TRBD1; J: TRBJ1-4; size: .; V: TRBV7-9; CDR3: CASSLTGGMANEKLFF; DNA: TGTGCCAGCAGCCTTACAGGGGGCATGGCTAATGAAAAACTGTTTTTT
D: TRBD1; J: TRBJ1-3; size: .; V: TRBV28; CDR3: CASRAGQISGNTIYF; DNA: TGTGCCAGCAGGGCGGGACAGATCTCTGGAAACACCATATATTTT
D: TRBD2; J: TRBJ2-3; size: .; V: TRBV4-2; CDR3: CASSQRLAGGSEDTQYF; DNA: TGTGCCAGCAGCCAGAGACTAGCGGGAGGGAGCGAAGATACGCAGTATTTT
D: TRBD2; J: TRBJ2-3; size: .; V: TRBV7-9; CDR3: CASSSGLALGDTQYF; DNA: TGTGCCAGCAGCTCTGGACTAGCCCTCGGAGATACGCAGTATTTT
D: TRBD2; J: TRBJ2-1; size: .; V: TRBV6-5; CDR3: CASRSGRAYNEQFF; DNA: TGTGCCAGCAGGAGCGGGAGAGCCTACAATGAGCAGTTCTTC
D: TRBD1; J: TRBJ1-5; size: .; V: TRBV7-6; CDR3: CASSSGTGRQPQHF; DNA: TGTGCCAGCAGCTCCGGGACAGGGCGACAGCCCCAGCATTTT
D: TRBD2; J: TRBJ2-3; size: once; V: TRBV4-1; CDR3: CASSQDDRLGGDTQYF; DNA: TGCGCCAGCAGCCAAGACGACAGACTGGGGGGGGATACGCAGTATTTT
D: .; J: TRBJ2-1; size: .; V: TRBV5-1; CDR3: CASSLEGDYNEQFF; DNA: TGCGCCAGCAGCTTGGAGGGAGACTACAATGAGCAGTTCTTC
D: .; J: TRBJ1-5; size: .; V: TRBV28; CDR3: CASSLVVTSGGQPQHF; DNA: TGTGCCAGCAGTTTAGTTGTCACCTCGGGAGGCCAGCCCCAGCATTTT
D: .; J: TRBJ2-3; size: .; V: TRBV27; CDR3: CASRRQRPTDTQYF; DNA: TGTGCCAGCAGACGACAGAGACCCACAGATACGCAGTATTTT
D: TRBD2; J: TRBJ2-7; size: few; V: TRBV7-8; CDR3: CASSLELAGAYEQYF; DNA: TGTGCCAGCAGCTTAGAACTAGCGGGAGCCTACGAGCAGTACTTC